This T cell receptor (beta chain) stems from a study of persistence of HIV-infected CD4 T cells. A remark on this clone: No antigen is known for it.

This CDR3 contains 18 residues. V was cut by 7 bases and J by 0 bases, with 19 bases left in between. Germline V gene sequence: CDR1 MNHNY, CDR2 SVGAGI (reference sequence). The libraries were made with immunoSEQ version 4 in survey mode. The data were produced by immunoSEQ multiplex PCR, yet TCRdb's version contains in-frame clones alone and is incomplete. The table lists about 64,000 clones, about 81% of them singletons, with roughly 1.8% in the top ten. The stimulus was an HIV-1 Gag 15-mer peptide pool, about 1 ug/peptide/mL. CD40L-negative CD69-negative CD45RO-high memory CD4+ T cells were sorted as populations depleted of antigen-responding cells.

This clonotype was obtained from an adult man with HIV who was CMV-seropositive. The source was CD4+ T cells sorted from PBMCs after roughly 18-hour stimulation, collected from a patient who received antiretroviral therapy. V usage is TRBV6-6 and J usage is TRBJ1-6; D call uncertain. For the CDR3, the DNA is TGTGCCAGCACTCGCCAGTGGACTCCGAGCTCCTATAATTCACCCCTCCACTTT. This translates into CASTRQWTPSSYNSPLHF.